Presented here are 7 T cell receptor beta chains from one specimen sequenced in a study of response to subunit inactivated influenza vaccine. TCRdb passed the RT-PCR reads through MiXCR, listing each CDR3 protein once. Altogether about 520,000 distinct CDR3 sequences are present, approximately 7.2% being singletons, with the ten largest covering approximately 14%. The sample consisted of PBMCs from blood, taken around 25 months after vaccination. These receptors were collected from a man aged 45 to 70 who received an inactivated influenza vaccine.

In this sample, this clonotype turned up a few times. This chain connects TRBV24-1 to TRBJ1-2; D call uncertain. The CDR3 has 17 residues. Germline CDR1 KGHDR, CDR2 SFDVKD. The V end lost 3 bases, the J end lost 1 base, and 17 bases lay between the germline ends. This CDR3 reads CATSDLRWTAFNYGYTF. The CDR3 DNA sequence: TGTGCCACCAGTGATCTCCGGTGGACGGCCTTTAACTATGGCTACACCTTC.

Ten or more counts support this clonotype. V and J are TRBV11-2 and TRBJ1-3, with D uncertain. This CDR3 has 11 amino acids. CDR1 and CDR2 (germline): SGHAT, FQNNGV. V lost 2 bases to trimming and J lost 9 bases, with 5 bases between them. The CDR3 reads CASSLRGTIYF. CDR3 coding DNA: TGTGCCAGCAGCTTAAGAGGCACCATATATTTT.

This sequence joins TRBV15 and TRBJ2-1; TRBD1 or TRBD2 may be the D gene (5 bases each). This CDR3 is 14 amino acids long. Trimming removed 3 bases from V and 9 bases from J, with 15 bases in between. Germline CDR1 reads LNHNV; CDR2 reads YYDKDF (reference sequence). The CDR3: CATSSKAGRGEQFF. The CDR3, as DNA: TGTGCCACCAGCAGTAAAGCAGGGAGAGGTGAGCAGTTCTTC.

Ten or more counts support this clonotype. This chain uses TRBV20-1 with TRBJ1-1, with D uncertain. The CDR3 length is 14 residues. The V and J ends lost 2 bases and 6 bases respectively, with 16 bases between them. In germline, CDR1 is DFQATT, CDR2 SNEGSKA (reference sequence). The CDR3 reads CSARLDRMNPEAFF. CDR3 coding DNA: TGCAGTGCTAGACTGGACCGGATGAATCCTGAAGCTTTCTTT.

The genes are TRBV27 and TRBJ2-3, with a weak D call TRBD2 (6 bases). V was trimmed by 6 bases and J by 5 bases, leaving 15 bases between them. The germline gives CDR1 MNHEY, CDR2 SMNVEV (reference sequence). The CDR3 length is 14 residues. The CDR3: CASSPTAGLDTQYF. In DNA form, the CDR3 reads TGTGCCAGCAGCCCGACTGCGGGGCTAGATACGCAGTATTTT.

Ten or more counts support this clonotype. The CDR3, as DNA: TGCAGCGTTGCCGGTCTAGCTAGCTACGAGCAGTACTTC. Amino acid sequence: CSVAGLASYEQYF. The rearrangement links TRBV29-1 to TRBJ2-7; TRBD2 might be the D (5 bases). CDR3 length equals 13 residues. V was trimmed by 4 bases and J by 3 bases, leaving 13 bases between them. Germline V lookup: CDR1 SQVTM, CDR2 ANQGSEA.

There are a few counts of this clonotype. V usage is TRBV4-1 and J usage is TRBJ2-2; TRBD1 matches 7 bases. This CDR3 contains 15 residues. CDR1 and CDR2 (germline): MGHRA, YSYEKL. V was pared by 3 bases and J by 4 bases, with 5 bases of the junction left unmatched. CDR3 sequence reads: CASSHRGLGTGELFF. The CDR3 region has the DNA TGCGCCAGCAGCCACAGGGGGTTGGGCACCGGGGAGCTGTTTTTT.